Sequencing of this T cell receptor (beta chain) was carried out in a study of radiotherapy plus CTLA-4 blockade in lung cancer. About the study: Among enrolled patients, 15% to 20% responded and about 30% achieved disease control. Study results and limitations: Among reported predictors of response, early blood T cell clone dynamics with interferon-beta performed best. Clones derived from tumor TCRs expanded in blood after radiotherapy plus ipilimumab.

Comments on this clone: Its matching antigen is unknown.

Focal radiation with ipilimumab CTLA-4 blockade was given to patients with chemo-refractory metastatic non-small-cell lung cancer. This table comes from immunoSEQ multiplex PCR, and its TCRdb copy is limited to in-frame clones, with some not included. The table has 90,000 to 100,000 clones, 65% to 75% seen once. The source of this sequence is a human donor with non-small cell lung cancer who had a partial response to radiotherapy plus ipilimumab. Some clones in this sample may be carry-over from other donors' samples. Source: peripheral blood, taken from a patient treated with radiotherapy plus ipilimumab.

In DNA form, the CDR3 reads TGTGCCAGCAGTGAAGCCGGACAGGGTGGCTCCCGGTCGTACACTGAAGCTTTCTTT. Amino acid sequence: CASSEAGQGGSRSYTEAFF. This chain joins TRBV6-1 and TRBJ1-1; TRBD1 agrees at 8 bases. The V gene end was trimmed by 0 bases and the J gene end by 3 bases; junction bases not matched to a gene: 15. CDR3 length: 19 amino acids. Germline V gene data show CDR1 as MNHNS and CDR2 as SASEGT.